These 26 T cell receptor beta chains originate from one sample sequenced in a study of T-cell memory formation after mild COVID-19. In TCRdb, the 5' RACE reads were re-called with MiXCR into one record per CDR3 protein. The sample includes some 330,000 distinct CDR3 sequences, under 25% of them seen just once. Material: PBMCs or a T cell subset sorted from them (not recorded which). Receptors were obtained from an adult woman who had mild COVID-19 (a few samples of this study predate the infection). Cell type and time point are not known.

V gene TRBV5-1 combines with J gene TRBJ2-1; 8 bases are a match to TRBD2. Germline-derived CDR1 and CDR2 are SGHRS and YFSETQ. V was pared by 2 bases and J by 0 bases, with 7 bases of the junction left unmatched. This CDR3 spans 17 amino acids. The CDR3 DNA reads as TGCGCCAGCAGCTTTTCGGGAGGGACCCTCTCCTACAATGAGCAGTTCTTC. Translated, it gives CASSFSGGTLSYNEQFF.

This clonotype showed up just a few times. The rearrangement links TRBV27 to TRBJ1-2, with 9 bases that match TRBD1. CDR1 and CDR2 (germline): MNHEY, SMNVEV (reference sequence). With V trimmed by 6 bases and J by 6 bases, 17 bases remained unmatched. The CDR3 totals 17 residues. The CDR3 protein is CASRLIPTGGNLDGYTF. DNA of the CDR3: TGTGCCAGCAGACTTATCCCTACAGGGGGCAACTTGGATGGCTACACCTTC.

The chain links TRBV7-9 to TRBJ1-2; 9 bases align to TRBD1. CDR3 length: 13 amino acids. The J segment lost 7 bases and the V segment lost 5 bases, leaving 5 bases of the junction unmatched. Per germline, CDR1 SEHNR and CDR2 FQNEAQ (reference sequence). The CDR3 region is CASSGQGNSGYTF. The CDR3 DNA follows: TGTGCCAGCAGCGGACAGGGGAACAGTGGCTACACCTTC.

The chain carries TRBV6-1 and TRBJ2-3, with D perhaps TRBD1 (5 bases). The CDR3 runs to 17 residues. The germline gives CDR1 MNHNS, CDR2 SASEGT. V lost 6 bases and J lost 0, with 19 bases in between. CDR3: CASSKVVDSPSTDTQYF. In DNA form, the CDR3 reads TGTGCCAGCAGCAAAGTTGTAGACAGCCCTAGCACAGATACGCAGTATTTT.

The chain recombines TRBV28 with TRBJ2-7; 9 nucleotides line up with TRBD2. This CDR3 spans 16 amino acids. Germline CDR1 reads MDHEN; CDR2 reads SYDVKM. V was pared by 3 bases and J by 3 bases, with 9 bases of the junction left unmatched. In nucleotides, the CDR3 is TGTGCCAGCAGTTTCCAAGGACTAGCGCAAGGCTACGAGCAGTACTTC. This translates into CASSFQGLAQGYEQYF.

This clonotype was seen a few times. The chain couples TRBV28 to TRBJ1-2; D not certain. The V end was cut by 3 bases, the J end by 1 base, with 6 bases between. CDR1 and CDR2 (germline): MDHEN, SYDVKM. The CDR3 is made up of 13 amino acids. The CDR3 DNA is TGTGCCAGCAGTTTGGGCAATAACTATGGCTACACCTTC. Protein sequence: CASSLGNNYGYTF.

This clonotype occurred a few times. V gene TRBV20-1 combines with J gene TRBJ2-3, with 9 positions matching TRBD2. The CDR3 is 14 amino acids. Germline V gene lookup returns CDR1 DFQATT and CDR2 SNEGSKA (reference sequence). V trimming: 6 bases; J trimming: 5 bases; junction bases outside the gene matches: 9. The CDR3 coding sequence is TGCAGTGCCGGGGGCGGGAGGGCCAAAGATACGCAGTATTTT. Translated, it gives CSAGGGRAKDTQYF.

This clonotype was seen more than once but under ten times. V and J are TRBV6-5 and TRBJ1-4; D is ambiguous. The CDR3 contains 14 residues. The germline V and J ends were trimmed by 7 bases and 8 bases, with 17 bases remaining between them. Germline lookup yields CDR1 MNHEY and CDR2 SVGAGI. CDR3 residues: CASTYEWGGEKLFF. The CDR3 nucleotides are TGTGCCAGCACCTACGAATGGGGAGGAGAAAAACTGTTTTTT.

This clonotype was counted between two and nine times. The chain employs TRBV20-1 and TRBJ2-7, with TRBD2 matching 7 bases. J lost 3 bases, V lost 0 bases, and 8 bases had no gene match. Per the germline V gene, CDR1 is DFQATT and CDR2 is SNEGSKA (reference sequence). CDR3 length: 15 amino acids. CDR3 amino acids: CSARDIGEGSYEQYF. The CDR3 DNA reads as TGCAGTGCTAGAGATATAGGGGAGGGGAGCTACGAGCAGTACTTC.

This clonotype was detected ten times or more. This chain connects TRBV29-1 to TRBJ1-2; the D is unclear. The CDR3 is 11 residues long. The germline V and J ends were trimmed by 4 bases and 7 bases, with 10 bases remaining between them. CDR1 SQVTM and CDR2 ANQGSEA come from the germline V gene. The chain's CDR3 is CSVGGEGGYTF. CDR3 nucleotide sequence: TGCAGCGTTGGAGGAGAGGGTGGCTACACCTTC.

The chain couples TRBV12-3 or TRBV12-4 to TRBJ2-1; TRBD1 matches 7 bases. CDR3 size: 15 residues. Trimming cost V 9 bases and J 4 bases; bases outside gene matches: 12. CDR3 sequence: CASAFRGPGYNEQFF. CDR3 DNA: TGTGCCAGTGCCTTTAGGGGGCCCGGGTACAATGAGCAGTTCTTC.

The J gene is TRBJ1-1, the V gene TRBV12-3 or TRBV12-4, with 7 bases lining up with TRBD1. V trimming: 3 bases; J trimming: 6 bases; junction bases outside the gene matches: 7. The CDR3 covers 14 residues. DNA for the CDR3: TGTGCCAGCAGTTTGAACAGGGGTTACTCTGAAGCTTTCTTT. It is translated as CASSLNRGYSEAFF.

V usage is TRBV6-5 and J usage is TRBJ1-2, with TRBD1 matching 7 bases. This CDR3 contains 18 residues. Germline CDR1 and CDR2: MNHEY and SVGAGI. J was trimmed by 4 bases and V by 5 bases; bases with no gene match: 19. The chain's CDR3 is CASSLSSGDRGQVYGYTF. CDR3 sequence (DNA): TGTGCCAGCAGTCTCAGCTCAGGCGATAGGGGGCAGGTCTATGGCTACACCTTC.

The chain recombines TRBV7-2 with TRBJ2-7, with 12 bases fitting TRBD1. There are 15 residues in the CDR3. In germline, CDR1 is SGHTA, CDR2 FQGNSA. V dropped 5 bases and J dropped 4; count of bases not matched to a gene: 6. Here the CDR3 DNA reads TGTGCCAGCAGCGTACCGGGACAGGGGGCTTACGAGCAGTACTTC. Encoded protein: CASSVPGQGAYEQYF.

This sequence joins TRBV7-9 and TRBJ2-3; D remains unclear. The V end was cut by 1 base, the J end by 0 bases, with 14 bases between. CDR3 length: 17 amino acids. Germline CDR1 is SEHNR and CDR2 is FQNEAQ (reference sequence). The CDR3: CASSLDPAGPSTDTQYF. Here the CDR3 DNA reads TGTGCCAGCAGCTTAGACCCGGCAGGTCCTAGCACAGATACGCAGTATTTT.

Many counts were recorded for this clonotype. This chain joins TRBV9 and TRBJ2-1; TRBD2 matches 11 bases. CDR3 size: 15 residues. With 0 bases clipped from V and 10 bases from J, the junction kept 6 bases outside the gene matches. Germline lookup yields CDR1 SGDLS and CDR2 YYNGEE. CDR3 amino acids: CASSVGASGRIEQFF. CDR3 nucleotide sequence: TGTGCCAGCAGCGTAGGGGCTAGCGGGAGGATCGAGCAGTTCTTC. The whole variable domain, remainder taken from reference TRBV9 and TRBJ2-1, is DSGVTQTPKHLITATGQRVTLRCSPRSGDLSVYWYQQSLDQGLQFLIQYYNGEERAKGNILERFSAQQFPDLHSELNLSSLELGDSALYFCASSVGASGRIEQFFGPGTRLTVL.

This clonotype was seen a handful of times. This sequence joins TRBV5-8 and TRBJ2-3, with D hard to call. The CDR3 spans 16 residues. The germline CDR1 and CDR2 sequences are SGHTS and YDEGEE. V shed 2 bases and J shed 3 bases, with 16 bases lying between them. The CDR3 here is CASSLHVNLGTDTQYF. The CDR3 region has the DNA TGTGCCAGCAGCTTACACGTCAACTTGGGGACAGATACGCAGTATTTT.

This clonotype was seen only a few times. In DNA, the CDR3 is TGTGCCATCAGTGAGTCAAGGGGCCTGGGGCTAGCCAAGGCTGAGCAGTTCTTC. Translation: CAISESRGLGLAKAEQFF. V is TRBV10-3 and J is TRBJ2-1; D possibly uses TRBD1 or TRBD2 (5 bases each). This CDR3 contains 18 residues. Germline CDR1 is ENHRY and CDR2 is SYGVKD. V was trimmed by 0 bases and J by 9 bases, leaving 24 bases between them.

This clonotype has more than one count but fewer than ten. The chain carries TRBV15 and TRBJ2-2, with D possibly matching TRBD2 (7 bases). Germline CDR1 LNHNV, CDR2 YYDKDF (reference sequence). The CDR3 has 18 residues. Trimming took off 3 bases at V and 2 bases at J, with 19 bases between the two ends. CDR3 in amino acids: CATSSPRSGGDNTGELFF. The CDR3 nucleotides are TGTGCCACCAGCAGTCCTCGTTCGGGGGGCGATAACACCGGGGAGCTGTTTTTT. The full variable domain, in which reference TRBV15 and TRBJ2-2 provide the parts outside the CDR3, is DAMVIQNPRYQVTQFGKPVTLSCSQTLNHNVMYWYQQKSSQAPKLLFHYYDKDFNNEADTPDNFQSRRPNTSFCFLDIRSPGLGDTAMYLCATSSPRSGGDNTGELFFGEGSRLTVL.

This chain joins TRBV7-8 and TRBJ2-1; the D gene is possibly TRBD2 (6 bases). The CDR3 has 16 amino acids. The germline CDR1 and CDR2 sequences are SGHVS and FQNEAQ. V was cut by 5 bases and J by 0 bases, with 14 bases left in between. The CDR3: CASSPMGGLSYNEQFF. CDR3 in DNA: TGTGCCAGCAGCCCTATGGGGGGTCTCTCCTACAATGAGCAGTTCTTC. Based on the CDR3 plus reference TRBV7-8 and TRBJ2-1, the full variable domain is GAGVSQSPRYKVAKRGQDVALRCDPISGHVSLFWYQQALGQGPEFLTYFQNEAQLDKSGLPSDRFFAERPEGSVSTLKIQRTQQEDSAVYLCASSPMGGLSYNEQFFGPGTRLTVL.

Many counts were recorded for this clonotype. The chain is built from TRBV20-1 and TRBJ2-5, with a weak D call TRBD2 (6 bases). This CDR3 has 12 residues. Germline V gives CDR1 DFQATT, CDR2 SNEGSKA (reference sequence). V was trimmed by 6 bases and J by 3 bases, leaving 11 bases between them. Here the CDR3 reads CSAPRGKETQYF. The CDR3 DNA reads TGCAGTGCGCCACGGGGGAAAGAGACCCAGTACTTC.

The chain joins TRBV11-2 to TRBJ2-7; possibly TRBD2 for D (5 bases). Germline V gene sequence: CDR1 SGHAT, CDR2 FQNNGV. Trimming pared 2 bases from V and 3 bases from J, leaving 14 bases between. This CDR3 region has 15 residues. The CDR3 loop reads CASSLSEGTIYEQYF. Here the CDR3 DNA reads TGTGCCAGCAGCTTATCAGAGGGAACTATCTACGAGCAGTACTTC.

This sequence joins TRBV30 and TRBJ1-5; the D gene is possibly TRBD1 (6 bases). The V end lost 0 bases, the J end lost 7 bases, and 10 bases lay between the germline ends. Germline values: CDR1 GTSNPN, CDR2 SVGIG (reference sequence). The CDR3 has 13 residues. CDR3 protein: CAWSVTGGQPQHF. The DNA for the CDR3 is TGTGCCTGGAGTGTTACCGGGGGCCAGCCCCAGCATTTT.

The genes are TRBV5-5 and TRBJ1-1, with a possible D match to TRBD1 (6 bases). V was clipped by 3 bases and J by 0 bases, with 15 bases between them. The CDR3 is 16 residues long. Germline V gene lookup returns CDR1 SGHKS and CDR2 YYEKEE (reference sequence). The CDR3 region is CASSWENRVMNTEAFF. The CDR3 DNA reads TGTGCCAGCAGCTGGGAGAACAGGGTAATGAACACTGAAGCTTTCTTT.

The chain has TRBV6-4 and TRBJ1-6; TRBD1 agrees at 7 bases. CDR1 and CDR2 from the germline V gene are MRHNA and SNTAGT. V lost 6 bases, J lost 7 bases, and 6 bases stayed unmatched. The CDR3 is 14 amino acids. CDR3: CASRDTGANSPLHF. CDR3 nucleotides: TGTGCCAGCAGAGATACAGGGGCGAATTCACCCCTCCACTTT.

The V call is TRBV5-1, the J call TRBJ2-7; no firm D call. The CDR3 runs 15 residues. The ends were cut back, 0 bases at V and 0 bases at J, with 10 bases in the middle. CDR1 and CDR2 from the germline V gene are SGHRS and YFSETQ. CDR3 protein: CASSLVDGVSYEQYF. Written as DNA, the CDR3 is TGCGCCAGCAGCTTGGTAGACGGTGTCTCCTACGAGCAGTACTTC.